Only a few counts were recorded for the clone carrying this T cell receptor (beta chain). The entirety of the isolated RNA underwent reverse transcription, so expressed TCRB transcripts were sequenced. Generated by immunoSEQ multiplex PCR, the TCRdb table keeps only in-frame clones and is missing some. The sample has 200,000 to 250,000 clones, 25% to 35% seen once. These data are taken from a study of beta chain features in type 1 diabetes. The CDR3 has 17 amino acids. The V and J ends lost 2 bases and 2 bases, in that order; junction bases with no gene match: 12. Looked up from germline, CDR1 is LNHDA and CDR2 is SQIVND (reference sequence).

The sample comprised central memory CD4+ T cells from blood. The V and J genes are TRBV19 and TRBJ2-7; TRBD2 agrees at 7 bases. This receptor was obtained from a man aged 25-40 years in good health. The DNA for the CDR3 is TGTGCCAGTAGTATATCTTCACCCGGAGGGAGGGCCTACGAGCAGTACTTC. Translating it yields CASSISSPGGRAYEQYF.